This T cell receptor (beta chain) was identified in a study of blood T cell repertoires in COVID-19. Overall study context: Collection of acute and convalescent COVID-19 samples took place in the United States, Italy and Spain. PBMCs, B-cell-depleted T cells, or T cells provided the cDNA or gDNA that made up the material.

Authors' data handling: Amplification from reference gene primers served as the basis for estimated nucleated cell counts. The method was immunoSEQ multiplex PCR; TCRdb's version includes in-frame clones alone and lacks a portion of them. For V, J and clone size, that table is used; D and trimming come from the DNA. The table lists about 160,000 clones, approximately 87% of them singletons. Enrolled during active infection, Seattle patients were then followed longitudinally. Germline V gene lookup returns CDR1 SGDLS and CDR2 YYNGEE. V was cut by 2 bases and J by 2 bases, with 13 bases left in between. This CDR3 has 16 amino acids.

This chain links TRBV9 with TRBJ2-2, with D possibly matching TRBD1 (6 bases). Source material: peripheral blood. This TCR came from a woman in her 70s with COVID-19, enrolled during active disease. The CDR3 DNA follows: TGTGCCAGCAGCGTCGGGGCAGGGACAAACACCGGGGAGCTGTTTTTT. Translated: CASSVGAGTNTGELFF.